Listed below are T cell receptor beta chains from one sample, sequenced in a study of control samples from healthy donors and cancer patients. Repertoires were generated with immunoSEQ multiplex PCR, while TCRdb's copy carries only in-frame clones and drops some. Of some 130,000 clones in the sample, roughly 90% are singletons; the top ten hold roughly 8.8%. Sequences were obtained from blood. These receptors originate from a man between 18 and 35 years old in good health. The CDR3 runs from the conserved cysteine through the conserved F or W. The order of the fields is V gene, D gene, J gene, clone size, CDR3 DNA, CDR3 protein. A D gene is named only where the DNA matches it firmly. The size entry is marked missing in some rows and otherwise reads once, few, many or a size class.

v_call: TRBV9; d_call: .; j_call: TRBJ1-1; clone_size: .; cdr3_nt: TGTGCCAGCAGCGTAGGGTATGGGAATGAAGCTTTCTTT; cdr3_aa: CASSVGYGNEAFF
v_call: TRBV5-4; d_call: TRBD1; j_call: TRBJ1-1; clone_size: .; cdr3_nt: TGTGCCAGCAGCTCGGACAGGACGGGAGAAGCTTTCTTT; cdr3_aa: CASSSDRTGEAFF
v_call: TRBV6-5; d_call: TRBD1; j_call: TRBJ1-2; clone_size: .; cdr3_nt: TGTGCCAGCAGCCGGGACAGAGACTATGGCTACACCTTC; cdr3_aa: CASSRDRDYGYTF
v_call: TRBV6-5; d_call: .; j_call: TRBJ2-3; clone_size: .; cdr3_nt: TGTGCCAGCAGCTCGGTCTTAAGTGGGGATACGCAGTATTTT; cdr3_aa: CASSSVLSGDTQYF
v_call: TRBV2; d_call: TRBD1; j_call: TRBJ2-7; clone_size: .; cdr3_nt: TGTGCCAGCAGTGATCACAGGGGATTATACGAGCAGTACTTC; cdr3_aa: CASSDHRGLYEQYF
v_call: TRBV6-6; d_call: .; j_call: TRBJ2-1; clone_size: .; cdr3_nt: TGTGCCAGCTCGGCAGATTTAAGGAGTGAGCAGTTCTTC; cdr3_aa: CASSADLRSEQFF
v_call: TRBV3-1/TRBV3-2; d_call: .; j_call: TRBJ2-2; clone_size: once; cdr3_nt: TGTGCCAGCAGCCAAAACAGGGGAGGGACCGGGGAGCTGTTTTTT; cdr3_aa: CASSQNRGGTGELFF
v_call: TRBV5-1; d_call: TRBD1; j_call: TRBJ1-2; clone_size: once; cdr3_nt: TGCGCCAGCAGCAAAGGACAGGGGGGTAACTATGGCTACACCTTC; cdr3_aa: CASSKGQGGNYGYTF
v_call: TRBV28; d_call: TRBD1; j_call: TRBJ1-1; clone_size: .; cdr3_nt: TGTGCCAGCAGTTCGTACAGGGGATCAGACACTGAAGCTTTCTTT; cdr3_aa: CASSSYRGSDTEAFF
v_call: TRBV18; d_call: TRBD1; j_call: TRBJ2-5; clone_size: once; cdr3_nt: TGTGCCAGCTCACCGGGACAGCAAGAGACCCAGTACTTC; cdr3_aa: CASSPGQQETQYF
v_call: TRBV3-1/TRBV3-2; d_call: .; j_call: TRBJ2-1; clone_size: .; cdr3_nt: TGTGCCAGCAGCCAAGATGTCCGCAGCGATGAGCAGTTCTTC; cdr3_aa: CASSQDVRSDEQFF
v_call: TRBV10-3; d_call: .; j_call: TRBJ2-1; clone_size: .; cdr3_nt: TGTGCCATCAGTGAGTCGGCGGGTTCCTACAATGAGCAGTTCTTC; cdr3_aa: CAISESAGSYNEQFF
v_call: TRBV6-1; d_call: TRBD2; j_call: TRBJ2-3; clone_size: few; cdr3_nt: TGTGCCAGCAGTGAAAAACTAGCGGGGGGGGCAGATACGCAGTATTTT; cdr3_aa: CASSEKLAGGADTQYF
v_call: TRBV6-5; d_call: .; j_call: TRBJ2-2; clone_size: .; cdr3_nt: TGTGCCAGCATGCCGGGACTCTGGAACACCGGGGAGCTGTTTTTT; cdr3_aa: CASMPGLWNTGELFF
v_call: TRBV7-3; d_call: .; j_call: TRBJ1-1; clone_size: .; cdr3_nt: TGTGCCAGCAGCTTAGACGTGGGGACTGAAGCTTTCTTT; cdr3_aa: CASSLDVGTEAFF
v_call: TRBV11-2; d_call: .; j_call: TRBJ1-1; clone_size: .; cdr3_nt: TGTGCCAGCAGCTTAGGGACTGAAGCTTTCTTT; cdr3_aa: CASSLGTEAFF
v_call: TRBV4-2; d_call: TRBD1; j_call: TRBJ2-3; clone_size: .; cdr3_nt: TGTGCCAGCAGCCGTCCGGGACAGAGCACAGATACGCAGTATTTT; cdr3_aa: CASSRPGQSTDTQYF
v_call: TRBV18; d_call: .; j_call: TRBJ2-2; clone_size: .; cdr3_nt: TGTGCCAGCTCACCACTATCCCAGGGCGCCGGAGGGGAGCTGTTTTTT; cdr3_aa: CASSPLSQGAGGELFF
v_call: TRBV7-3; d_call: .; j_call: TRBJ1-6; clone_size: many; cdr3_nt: TGTGCCAGCAGCTTACAGGGTAATTCACCCCTCCACTTT; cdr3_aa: CASSLQGNSPLHF
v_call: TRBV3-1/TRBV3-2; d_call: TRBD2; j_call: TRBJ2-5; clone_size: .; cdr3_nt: TGTGCCAGCACCTTTAGCGGGGGGGCCCGGGAGACCCAGTACTTC; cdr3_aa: CASTFSGGARETQYF
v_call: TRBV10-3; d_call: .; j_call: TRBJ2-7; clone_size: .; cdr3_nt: TGTGCCACAGAAGAGACTAGAACCTACGAGCAGTACTTC; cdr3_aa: CATEETRTYEQYF
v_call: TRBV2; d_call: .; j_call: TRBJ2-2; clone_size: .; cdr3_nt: TGTGCCAGCAGTGAAGATGGGACTAACACCGGGGAGCTGTTTTTT; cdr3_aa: CASSEDGTNTGELFF
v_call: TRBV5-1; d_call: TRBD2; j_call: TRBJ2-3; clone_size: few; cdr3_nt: TGCGCCAGCAGCTTGAGGTCCGGAGCGGGGGGCCTCACAGATACGCAGTATTTT; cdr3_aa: CASSLRSGAGGLTDTQYF
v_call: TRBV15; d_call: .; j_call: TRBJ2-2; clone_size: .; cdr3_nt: TGTGCCACCAGCAGACAGAGGGAGAACGGGGAGCTGTTTTTT; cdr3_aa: CATSRQRENGELFF
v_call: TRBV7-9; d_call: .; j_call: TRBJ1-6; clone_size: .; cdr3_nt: TGTGCCAGCAGCTTACGGGGGGGAAGTGATTCACCCCTCCACTTT; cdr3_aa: CASSLRGGSDSPLHF
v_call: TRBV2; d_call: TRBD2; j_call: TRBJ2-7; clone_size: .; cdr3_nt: TGTGCCAGCAGAAGCGGGGGGAATTACGAGCAGTACTTC; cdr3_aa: CASRSGGNYEQYF